A single sample gave rise to the 21 T cell receptor beta chains below, sequenced in a study of OX40 agonist ivuxolimab in advanced cancers. Receptors were amplified or captured by the immunoSEQ multiplex PCR assay. TCRdb obtained this table from immuneACCESS and retained in-frame rearrangements with V and J assigned. These tables miss some clones; where compared with another copy, unresolved V genes account for less than half of the shortfall, and the remainder is unexplained. The sample includes approximately 90,000 clones, with around 90% observed a single time. The ten biggest clones cover 0.65% to 0.95% of the sample. The source was CD4+ or CD8+ T cells sorted from blood, collected in a trial of the OX40 agonist ivuxolimab. These receptors were taken from an adult with an advanced solid tumor such as melanoma, head and neck, liver or kidney cancer.

The chain joins TRBV7-9 to TRBJ2-5; 11 nucleotides agree with TRBD1. This CDR3 has 15 amino acids. V gave up 5 bases and J gave up 7 bases; unmatched junction bases: 9. Germline V CDR1 and CDR2: SEHNR, FQNEAQ (reference sequence). The CDR3 reads CASSIGTGGKGTQYF. The CDR3 nucleotides read TGTGCCAGCAGCATCGGGACAGGGGGAAAAGGGACCCAGTACTTC.

The V and J genes are TRBV6-5 and TRBJ1-1; TRBD1 agrees at 8 bases. The CDR3 is made up of 14 amino acids. The junction had 0 bases not matched to a gene; V was cut back by 0 bases and J by 3 bases. Germline CDR1 reads MNHEY; CDR2 reads SVGAGI. The CDR3 region has the DNA TGTGCCAGCAGTTACTCGGGACAGGACACTGAAGCTTTCTTT. Translated: CASSYSGQDTEAFF.

As DNA, the CDR3 is TGTGCCAGCAGTTTAACCCGAGGCACAGATACGCAGTATTTT. Translated: CASSLTRGTDTQYF. The genes are TRBV28 and TRBJ2-3, with no clear D. CDR3 length: 14 residues. The germline V gene has CDR1 MDHEN and CDR2 SYDVKM. V was trimmed by 2 bases and J by 1 base, leaving 7 bases between them.

The genes are TRBV4-3 and TRBJ1-5, with 7 bases fitting TRBD1. V lost 4 bases, J lost 6 bases, and 9 bases stayed unmatched. The CDR3 has 15 residues. The germline V gene has CDR1 LGHNA and CDR2 YSLEER. CDR3 in DNA: TGCGCCAGCAGCCTACACCCCCAGGGGGGTCAGCCCCAGCATTTT. It yields the protein CASSLHPQGGQPQHF.

The chain employs TRBV19 and TRBJ1-2; 9 nucleotides align to TRBD1. This CDR3 region has 14 residues. Germline lookup yields CDR1 LNHDA and CDR2 SQIVND (reference sequence). V shed 7 bases, J shed 5 bases, and the junction held 8 bases outside the gene matches. The CDR3 protein is CASTFGGTGYGYTF. The CDR3 region has the DNA TGTGCCAGTACTTTTGGGGGGACAGGGTATGGCTACACCTTC.

The chain combines TRBV28 with TRBJ1-5; D perhaps matches TRBD1 (6 bases). The germline CDR1 and CDR2 sequences are MDHEN and SYDVKM. Trimming shortened V by 6 bases and J by 3 bases, and 15 bases separated the two germline ends. This CDR3 comprises 15 residues. CDR3 DNA: TGTGCCAGCAGCCTTCCGGGGGCAGACAATCAGCCCCAGCATTTT. This codes for CASSLPGADNQPQHF.

J is TRBJ2-3 and V is TRBV2; 7 bases align to TRBD1. J gave up 3 bases and V 5 bases, and 5 bases lay outside the gene matches. Per germline, CDR1 SNHLY and CDR2 FYNNEI. This CDR3 region has 14 residues. The chain's CDR3 is CASSKGGGTDTQYF. DNA of the CDR3: TGTGCCAGCAGTAAAGGGGGCGGGACAGATACGCAGTATTTT. Looking up the rest from reference TRBV2 and TRBJ2-3 gives the full variable domain: EPEVTQTPSHQVTQMGQEVILRCVPISNHLYFYWYRQILGQKVEFLVSFYNNEISEKSEIFDDQFSVERPDGSNFTLKIRSTKLEDSAMYFCASSKGGGTDTQYFGPGTRLTVL.

This chain links TRBV15 with TRBJ1-5; maybe TRBD1 (5 bases). V lost 4 bases, J lost 3 bases, and 16 bases lay in between. Germline CDR1 is LNHNV and CDR2 is YYDKDF (reference sequence). CDR3 length: 16 residues. The CDR3 region has the DNA TGTGCCACCAGCAAAGAGGGGTTACTGATCAATCAGCCCCAGCATTTT. Translated: CATSKEGLLINQPQHF.

This clone was detected once. V gene TRBV18 combines with J gene TRBJ2-3, with TRBD2 matching over 7 bases. V shed 10 bases, J shed 1 base, and the junction held 5 bases outside the gene matches. The CDR3 loop spans 13 amino acids. The V gene's germline CDR1 is KGHSH and CDR2 LQKENI. In nucleotides, the CDR3 is TGTGCCACCACAACTAGCGGCACAGATACGCAGTATTTT. Encoded protein: CATTTSGTDTQYF.

This chain joins TRBV28 and TRBJ1-6, with 11 positions matching TRBD1. The CDR3 runs to 17 residues. Trimming cost V 5 bases and J 9 bases; bases outside gene matches: 12. The germline CDR1 and CDR2 sequences are MDHEN and SYDVKM. CDR3: CASSPRGQGGTSSPLHF. The CDR3 DNA sequence: TGTGCCAGCAGTCCCCGGGGACAGGGGGGAACTAGTTCACCCCTCCACTTT.

The V gene is TRBV4-2, the J gene TRBJ1-2; 7 bases align to TRBD1. The CDR3 is 16 residues long. Germline loops: CDR1 LGHNA, CDR2 YNFKEQ. J lost 2 bases, V lost 0 bases, and 6 bases had no gene match. The CDR3 region has the DNA TGTGCCAGCAGCCAAGATCTGACAGGGAAGAACTATGGCTACACCTTC. Protein sequence: CASSQDLTGKNYGYTF.

This clone showed up just once. This sequence joins TRBV5-4 and TRBJ1-1; 8 bases fit TRBD1. This CDR3 has 14 amino acids. J was trimmed by 10 bases and V by 3 bases; bases with no gene match: 11. The germline gives CDR1 SGHNT, CDR2 YYREEE (reference sequence). The CDR3 DNA reads TGTGCCAGCAGCTCTCGGGACAGGAAAGTCGGAGCTTTCTTT. Amino acid sequence: CASSSRDRKVGAFF.

This clone was seen only once. The chain employs TRBV2 and TRBJ2-3; D gene uncertain. The CDR3 has 14 residues. Trimming took off 4 bases at V and 0 bases at J, with 8 bases between the two ends. Germline CDR1 reads SNHLY; CDR2 reads FYNNEI. CDR3 sequence: CASSVGASTDTQYF. The CDR3 coding sequence is TGTGCCAGCAGTGTAGGAGCTAGCACAGATACGCAGTATTTT.

J is TRBJ1-4 and V is TRBV9; D remains unclear. The CDR3 is 15 amino acids. V was clipped by 4 bases and J by 0 bases, with 10 bases between them. CDR1 is SGDLS, CDR2 YYNGEE, per germline. DNA of the CDR3: TGTGCCAGCAGCCATGGGGATCCAACTAATGAAAAACTGTTTTTT. Translation gives CASSHGDPTNEKLFF. Full variable domain (remainder filled in from reference TRBV9 and TRBJ1-4): DSGVTQTPKHLITATGQRVTLRCSPRSGDLSVYWYQQSLDQGLQFLIQYYNGEERAKGNILERFSAQQFPDLHSELNLSSLELGDSALYFCASSHGDPTNEKLFFGSGTQLSVL.

The chain links TRBV7-9 to TRBJ1-1; D is undetermined. Germline V CDR1 and CDR2: SEHNR, FQNEAQ (reference sequence). The CDR3 is 15 amino acids. Trimming cost V 5 bases and J 1 base, with 14 bases left between them. The CDR3 DNA sequence: TGTGCCAGCAGCCTTACCGGGCCCCCGAACACTGAAGCTTTCTTT. The encoded protein is CASSLTGPPNTEAFF.

The rearrangement joins TRBV5-4 to TRBJ2-7; TRBD1 matches 7 bases. Germline loops: CDR1 SGHNT, CDR2 YYREEE (reference sequence). This CDR3 region has 13 residues. Trimming cost V 0 bases and J 9 bases; bases outside gene matches: 6. The chain's CDR3 is CASSLEGAPSQYF. CDR3 DNA: TGTGCCAGCAGCTTGGAGGGGGCGCCGTCGCAGTACTTC.

The J gene is TRBJ2-5, the V gene TRBV11-2; D may be TRBD1 (6 bases). This CDR3 is 16 amino acids long. V was trimmed by 4 bases and J by 1 base, leaving 16 bases between them. Per germline, CDR1 SGHAT and CDR2 FQNNGV. The CDR3 DNA reads TGTGCCAGCAGCTCAGGACAGTTAGTTATCCAAGAGACCCAGTACTTC. This gives the protein CASSSGQLVIQETQYF.

This clone was seen a single time. This chain uses TRBV4-3 with TRBJ2-3; D not certain. The CDR3 consists of 14 residues. Germline CDR1 LGHNA, CDR2 YSLEER. Trimming removed 5 bases from V and 4 bases from J, with 13 bases in between. The CDR3 reads CASSYARAPDTQYF. DNA of the CDR3: TGCGCCAGCAGCTACGCAAGGGCACCAGATACGCAGTATTTT.

V gene TRBV28 combines with J gene TRBJ1-1; TRBD1 aligns across 7 bases. This CDR3 is built from 15 residues. The trim removed 5 bases at V and 5 bases at J, leaving 11 bases unmatched. Germline CDR1 and CDR2: MDHEN and SYDVKM. DNA of the CDR3: TGTGCCAGCAGTCCCATCCGACAGGGTTTGACTGAAGCTTTCTTT. Amino acid sequence: CASSPIRQGLTEAFF.

Here the CDR3 DNA reads TGTGCCAGTAGTATTCAGGGGCTAGCACAAGAGACCCAGTACTTC. Amino acid sequence: CASSIQGLAQETQYF. This chain joins TRBV19 and TRBJ2-5; a possible D gene is TRBD1 (6 bases). Trimming took off 3 bases at V and 2 bases at J, with 13 bases between the two ends. CDR3 size: 15 residues. The germline gives CDR1 LNHDA, CDR2 SQIVND (reference sequence).

The chain has TRBV6-1 and TRBJ1-6; D is undetermined. Trimming cost V 7 bases and J 8 bases, with 6 bases left between them. CDR1 and CDR2 from the germline V gene are MNHNS and SASEGT. CDR3 length: 11 residues. CDR3 DNA sequence: TGTGCCAGCAAGGAAGATTCACCCCTCCACTTT. As protein: CASKEDSPLHF.